This T cell receptor beta chain was identified during a study of shared clonotypes between healthy human individuals. The study's findings and limits: Depth of sequencing was expected to influence donor clonotype sharing. For naive CD4 cells, roughly 5.5% of clonotypes were shared across four donors. Non-shared clonotypes had lower generation probabilities than those shared by all four donors.

Original analysis: ImmunoSEQ junction-only sequences lacked quality scores, so their filtering differed. Sequencing was performed with immunoSEQ multiplex PCR; in TCRdb, only in-frame clones are kept and a portion is missing. The DNA gave D and trimming, while V, J and clone size come from that table. The sample holds some 2,000,000 clones, about 95% seen once. From germline, CDR1 is LNHDA and CDR2 SQIVND (reference sequence). The CDR3 totals 14 residues. The ends were cut back, 6 bases at V and 7 bases at J, with 18 bases in the middle. Naive CD8 populations comprised CD45RO-negative cells positively selected for CCR7, excluding terminally differentiated effector memory CD45RA+ cells. On this clone: The antigen remains unidentified.

Material for sequencing was naive CD8+ T cells sorted from blood. The origin of this receptor is a man younger than 30 in good health. This rearrangement joins TRBV19 to TRBJ1-1; D possibly corresponds to TRBD1 (6 bases). This chain's CDR3 is CASSSYRERGEAFF. The CDR3 DNA follows: TGTGCCAGTAGCTCTTACAGGGAACGGGGTGAAGCTTTCTTT.